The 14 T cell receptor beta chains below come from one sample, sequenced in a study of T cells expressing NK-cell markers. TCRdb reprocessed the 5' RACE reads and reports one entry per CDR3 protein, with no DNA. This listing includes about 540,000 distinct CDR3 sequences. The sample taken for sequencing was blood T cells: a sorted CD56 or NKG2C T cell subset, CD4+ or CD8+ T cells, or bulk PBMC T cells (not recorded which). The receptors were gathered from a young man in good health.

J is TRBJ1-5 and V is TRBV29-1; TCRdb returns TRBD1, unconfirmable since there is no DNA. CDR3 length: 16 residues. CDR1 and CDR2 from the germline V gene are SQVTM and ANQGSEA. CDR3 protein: CSVLWTGPGSNQPQHF.

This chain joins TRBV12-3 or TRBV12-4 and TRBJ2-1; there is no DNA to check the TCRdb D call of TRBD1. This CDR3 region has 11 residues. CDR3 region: CASTKGDEQFF.

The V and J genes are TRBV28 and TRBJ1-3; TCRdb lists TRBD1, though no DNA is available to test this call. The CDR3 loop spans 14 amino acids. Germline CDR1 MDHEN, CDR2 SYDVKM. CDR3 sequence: CASSVGQYGNTIYF.

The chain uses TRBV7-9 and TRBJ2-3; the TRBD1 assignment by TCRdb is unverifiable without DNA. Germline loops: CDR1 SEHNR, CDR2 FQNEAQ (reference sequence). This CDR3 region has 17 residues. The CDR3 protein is CASSLRLQGVGTDTQYF.

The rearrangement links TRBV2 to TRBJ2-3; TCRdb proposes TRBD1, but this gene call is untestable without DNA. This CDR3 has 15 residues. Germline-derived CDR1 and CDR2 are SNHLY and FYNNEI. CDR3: CASRSGQGGTDTQYF.

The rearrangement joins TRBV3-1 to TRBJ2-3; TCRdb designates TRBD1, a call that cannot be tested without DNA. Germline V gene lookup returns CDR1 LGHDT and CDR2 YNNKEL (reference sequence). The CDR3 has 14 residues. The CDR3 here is CASSHGTSKNTQYF.

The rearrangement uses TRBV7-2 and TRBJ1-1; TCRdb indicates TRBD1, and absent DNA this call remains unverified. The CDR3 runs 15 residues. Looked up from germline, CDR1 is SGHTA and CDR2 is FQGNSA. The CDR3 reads CASSSGQPRLEEAFF.

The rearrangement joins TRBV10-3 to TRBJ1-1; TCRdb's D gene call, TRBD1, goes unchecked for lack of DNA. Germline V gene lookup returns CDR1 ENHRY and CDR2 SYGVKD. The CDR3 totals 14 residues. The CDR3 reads CAIEGSRGDTEAFF.

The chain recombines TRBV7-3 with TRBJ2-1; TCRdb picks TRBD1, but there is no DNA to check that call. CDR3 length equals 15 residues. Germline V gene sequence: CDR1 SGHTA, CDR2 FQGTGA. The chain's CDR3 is CASSLAGRTLNEQFF.

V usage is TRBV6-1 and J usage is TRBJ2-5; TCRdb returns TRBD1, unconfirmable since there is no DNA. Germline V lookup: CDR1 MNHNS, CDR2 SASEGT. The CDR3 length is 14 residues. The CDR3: CASSEGPSAQTQYF.

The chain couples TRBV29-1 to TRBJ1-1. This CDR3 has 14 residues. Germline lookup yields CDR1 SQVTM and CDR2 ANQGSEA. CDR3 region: CSVGAATMNTEAFF.

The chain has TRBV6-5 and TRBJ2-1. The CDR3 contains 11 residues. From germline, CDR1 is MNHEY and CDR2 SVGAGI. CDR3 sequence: CASSFMAEQFF.

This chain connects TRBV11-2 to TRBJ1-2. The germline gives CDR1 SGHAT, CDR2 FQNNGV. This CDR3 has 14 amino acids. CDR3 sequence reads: CASSTRQANYGYTF. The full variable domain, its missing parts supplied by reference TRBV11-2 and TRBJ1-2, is EAGVAQSPRYKIIEKRQSVAFWCNPISGHATLYWYQQILGQGPKLLIQFQNNGVVDDSQLPKDRFSAERLKGVDSTLKIQPAKLEDSAVYLCASSTRQANYGYTFGSGTRLTVV.

CDR3 sequence: CASSPLRGSNTGELFF. V usage is TRBV11-2 and J usage is TRBJ2-2; no DNA is available, so the TRBD1 call from TCRdb remains unchecked. The CDR3 covers 16 residues. Germline-derived CDR1 and CDR2 are SGHAT and FQNNGV. The full variable domain, in which reference TRBV11-2 and TRBJ2-2 provide the parts outside the CDR3, is EAGVAQSPRYKIIEKRQSVAFWCNPISGHATLYWYQQILGQGPKLLIQFQNNGVVDDSQLPKDRFSAERLKGVDSTLKIQPAKLEDSAVYLCASSPLRGSNTGELFFGEGSRLTVL.